Below, 14 T cell receptor beta chains from the same sample are listed, as sequenced in a study of OX40 agonist ivuxolimab in advanced cancers. Libraries were prepared by immunoSEQ multiplex PCR; TCRdb keeps only in-frame clonotypes and omits some of them. The sample shows roughly 120,000 clones, under 95% of them seen only once. Sample: CD4+ or CD8+ T cells sorted from blood, taken in a trial of the OX40 agonist ivuxolimab. The receptors were sampled from an adult with an advanced solid tumor such as melanoma, head and neck, liver or kidney cancer.

In its sample, this clone was seen once. The V and J genes are TRBV19 and TRBJ1-1; D gene uncertain. Deletions cut 6 bases from V and 0 bases from J, with 11 bases between. The CDR3 has 14 residues. The germline gives CDR1 LNHDA, CDR2 SQIVND (reference sequence). CDR3 sequence reads: CASRKAVMNTEAFF. The CDR3 DNA reads as TGTGCCAGTAGGAAAGCAGTTATGAACACTGAAGCTTTCTTT.

V usage is TRBV15 and J usage is TRBJ2-2, with 7 bases that match TRBD1. Germline CDR1 is LNHNV and CDR2 is YYDKDF (reference sequence). The CDR3 consists of 15 residues. Trimming took 1 base from V and 5 from J; bases not matched to a gene: 4. The CDR3 sequence is CATSRVGGGTGELFF. The DNA of the CDR3 is TGTGCCACCAGCAGAGTAGGGGGCGGTACCGGGGAGCTGTTTTTT.

This clone was seen only a few times. The chain uses TRBV9 and TRBJ2-1; D might be TRBD2 (5 bases). In germline, CDR1 is SGDLS, CDR2 YYNGEE. The germline V and J ends were trimmed by 3 bases and 9 bases, with 16 bases remaining between them. CDR3 length equals 14 residues. CDR3 protein: CASSDGVGRIEQFF. In nucleotides, the CDR3 is TGTGCCAGCAGCGACGGGGTCGGCCGAATTGAGCAGTTCTTC.

This chain connects TRBV11-3 to TRBJ2-7; 7 nucleotides agree with TRBD1. The CDR3 sequence is 12 residues long. The trim removed 5 bases at V and 7 bases at J, leaving 5 bases unmatched. Germline-derived CDR1 and CDR2 are SGHNT and YENEEA. This chain's CDR3 is CASSTGVSEQYF. The CDR3 nucleotides read TGTGCCAGCAGCACAGGGGTTAGTGAGCAGTACTTC.

The chain combines TRBV18 with TRBJ2-1, with D perhaps matching TRBD2 (5 bases). This CDR3 has 13 residues. With 0 bases removed from V and 5 bases from J, the gap between germline ends came to 5 bases. The germline CDR1 and CDR2 sequences are KGHSH and LQKENI. The CDR3 loop is CASSPPTNNEQFF. The CDR3 DNA sequence: TGTGCCAGCTCACCACCGACTAACAATGAGCAGTTCTTC.

V usage is TRBV28 and J usage is TRBJ2-5; 9 bases match TRBD2. Trimming took 6 bases from V and 0 from J; bases not matched to a gene: 11. The CDR3 consists of 17 residues. Germline CDR1 and CDR2: MDHEN and SYDVKM. The CDR3 DNA reads as TGTGCCAGCAGGGGAGCGGGAGGAAGGGAGTACCAAGAGACCCAGTACTTC. Its protein is CASRGAGGREYQETQYF.

The chain combines TRBV27 with TRBJ1-2; the D is unclear. Trimming removed 5 bases from V and 0 bases from J, with 10 bases in between. The CDR3 runs 14 residues. From germline, CDR1 is MNHEY and CDR2 SMNVEV (reference sequence). The DNA of the CDR3 is TGTGCCAGCAGTCTGGACGGAGCTAACTATGGCTACACCTTC. Its protein product is CASSLDGANYGYTF.

This rearrangement joins TRBV5-1 to TRBJ2-1; 8 bases are a match to TRBD2. This CDR3 is 14 amino acids long. The V segment lost 6 bases and the J segment 8 bases; nucleotides outside the gene matches: 10. Germline loops: CDR1 SGHRS, CDR2 YFSETQ. The CDR3, as DNA: TGCGCCAGCACCCCGGGTAGCGGGAACGATGAGCAGTTCTTC. It yields the protein CASTPGSGNDEQFF.

The chain links TRBV11-2 to TRBJ2-1, with 9 bases identical to TRBD2. Germline V lookup: CDR1 SGHAT, CDR2 FQNNGV. V lost 5 bases and J lost 5; bases outside the gene matches: 13. The CDR3 runs 17 residues. The CDR3 here is CASSLVAGVMANNEQFF. The CDR3 nucleotides are TGTGCCAGCAGCCTTGTAGCGGGAGTTATGGCCAACAATGAGCAGTTCTTC.

The V call is TRBV6-6, the J call TRBJ2-7; D might be TRBD1 (5 bases). Germline-derived CDR1 and CDR2 are MNHNY and SVGAGI (reference sequence). This CDR3 region has 15 residues. Trimming removed 6 bases from V and 3 bases from J, with 18 bases in between. CDR3 DNA sequence: TGTGCCAGCAGAGGTACAGGAGCCCTCCTCTACGAGCAGTACTTC. It specifies CASRGTGALLYEQYF.

The J gene is TRBJ1-1, the V gene TRBV6-5; 9 bases are a match to TRBD1. The CDR3 contains 14 residues. Per the germline V gene, CDR1 is MNHEY and CDR2 is SVGAGI. The junction had 10 bases not matched to a gene; V was cut back by 6 bases and J by 8 bases. CDR3 coding DNA: TGTGCCAGCAGGAAAAACAGGGGGCGTACCGAAGCTTTCTTT. This translates into CASRKNRGRTEAFF.

The chain is built from TRBV6-5 and TRBJ2-1; D is tentatively TRBD1 or TRBD2 (5 bases each). In germline, CDR1 is MNHEY, CDR2 SVGAGI. This CDR3 has 15 residues. Trimming removed 8 bases from V and 9 bases from J, with 23 bases in between. The CDR3 sequence is CASAPRDVVAGEQFF. CDR3 nucleotide sequence: TGTGCCAGCGCCCCCCGGGACGTAGTTGCTGGTGAGCAGTTCTTC.

The chain is built from TRBV9 and TRBJ2-3, with TRBD2 as a possible D gene (6 bases). In germline, CDR1 is SGDLS, CDR2 YYNGEE. This CDR3 contains 14 residues. The V gene lost 4 bases and the J gene lost 0 bases, with 9 bases spanning the gap. CDR3 sequence reads: CASSRTTSTDTQYF. The CDR3 DNA follows: TGTGCCAGCAGCCGGACTACCAGCACAGATACGCAGTATTTT.

The J gene is TRBJ2-1, the V gene TRBV10-3, with TRBD2 matching over 10 bases. The ends lost 4 bases at V and 7 bases at J; junction bases unmatched: 10. In germline, CDR1 is ENHRY, CDR2 SYGVKD. The CDR3 runs 16 residues. The CDR3 nucleotides read TGTGCCATCAGTGGGCCGACTAGCGGGCTAGGAAATGAGCAGTTCTTC. Translating gives CAISGPTSGLGNEQFF.